This passage covers 19 T cell receptor beta chains from one sample sequenced in a study of tumor-infiltrating lymphocytes in oesophageal squamous cell carcinoma (dated by TCRdb to the mid-2010s). Libraries were prepared through PCR. Sequencing was carried out with an Illumina HiSeq 2000. TCRdb handled the public reads itself, with Q25 trimming in fastp and clone calling in MiXCR, and kept productive beta chains. Identical CDR3 protein sequences are pooled into one entry, listed with their most common genes and DNA. This sample is represented by almost 20,000 distinct CDR3 sequences; under 40% of them were singletons. The ten largest clones take up roughly 7.1% of the sample. The source material was blood. All receptors come from a male donor with esophageal squamous cell carcinoma.

Ten or more counts support this clonotype. This rearrangement joins TRBV19 to TRBJ2-2; tentative D call: TRBD1 (6 bases). Germline V gene lookup returns CDR1 LNHDA and CDR2 SQIVND (reference sequence). The CDR3 covers 11 residues. V was clipped by 7 bases and J by 9 bases, with 9 bases between them. The CDR3, as DNA: TGTGCCAGTACAACAGGGTGGGAGCTGTTTTTT. This gives the protein CASTTGWELFF.

This clonotype was counted at least ten times. In this CDR3 the conserved last residue, phenylalanine or tryptophan, is missing, so a read error is likely. The DNA is omitted, as the CDR3 cannot be located on it reliably, and the CDR3 follows TCRdb's listing. This chain links TRBV6-6 with TRBJ2-1; the table names TRBD2, a call not compared with the DNA. The CDR3 totals 8 residues, both ends included. CDR1 is MNHNY and CDR2 is SVGAGI in the germline V gene (reference sequence). CDR3 protein: CASSYGGG.

This clonotype is termed medium-sized. The chain recombines TRBV12-3 or TRBV12-4 with TRBJ2-3; tentative D call: TRBD2 (6 bases). CDR3 length equals 14 residues. V lost 3 bases to trimming and J lost 0 bases, with 7 bases between them. CDR3 bases: TGTGCCAGCAGTTTCGGGGGAAGCACAGATACGCAGTATTTT. Amino acids: CASSFGGSTDTQYF.

A note on this clonotype: A read error may account for a junction end that differs from germline. The rearrangement links TRBV27 to TRBJ2-5, with TRBD2 matching over 8 bases. The CDR3 loop spans 16 amino acids. Germline V gene data show CDR1 as MNHEY and CDR2 as SMNVEV (reference sequence). The CDR3 coding sequence is TGTACCAGCAGTCCTTCGGGGGGGCCTTTGACAGATACGCAGTACTTC. It codes for CTSSPSGGPLTDTQYF.

This clonotype showed up many times. A read error may be the cause here, since a much bigger clone is one base away. The genes are TRBV24-1 and TRBJ2-7, with 7 bases fitting TRBD1. The CDR3 sequence is 14 residues long. From germline, CDR1 is KGHDR and CDR2 SFDVKD. Trimming cost V 4 bases and J 7 bases; bases outside gene matches: 9. CDR3 residues: CATSDPRQGYEQYF. The DNA for the CDR3 is TGTGCCACCAGTGACCCAAGACAGGGCTATGAGCAGTACTTC.

V and J are TRBV11-3 and TRBJ2-1, with TRBD2 matching over 8 bases. The germline V gene has CDR1 SGHNT and CDR2 YENEEA. Losses at the gene ends were 0 bases for V and 0 bases for J; bases not matched to a gene: 10. This CDR3 has 19 residues. The CDR3 DNA reads TGTGCCAGCAGCTTAGATCCTCGACTAGCGAATAGCTCCTACAATGAGCAGTTCTTC. Translated: CASSLDPRLANSSYNEQFF. Filled out from reference TRBV11-3 and TRBJ2-1, the complete variable domain reads EAGVVQSPRYKIIEKKQPVAFWCNPISGHNTLYWYLQNLGQGPELLIRYENEEAVDDSQLPKDRFSAERLKGVDSTLKIQPAELGDSAVYLCASSLDPRLANSSYNEQFFGPGTRLTVL.

This clonotype ranks as medium-sized. The junction shows a germline mismatch at one end, possibly a read error. The chain couples TRBV7-7 to TRBJ2-5; 7 positions agree with TRBD2. Germline assignment: CDR1 SSHAT and CDR2 FNYEAQ (reference sequence). This CDR3 is 16 amino acids long. The CDR3 bases are TGTGCTAGCAGCCCCGGGGTAGCGGGCTCTCAAGAGACCCAGTACTTC. This codes for CASSPGVAGSQETQYF.

The chain has TRBV7-6 and TRBJ2-4, with 10 bases matching TRBD2. The J call may be faulty, since TRBJ2-5 better matches the DNA end. This CDR3 is built from 14 residues. Germline V gene sequence: CDR1 SGHVS, CDR2 FNYEAQ. The CDR3 region is CASSPSGGGETQYF. CDR3 coding DNA: TGTGCCAGCAGCCCCAGCGGGGGGGGAGAGACCCAGTACTTC.

The chain employs TRBV6-6 and TRBJ2-3, with a possible D match to TRBD1 (6 bases). The DNA end is more similar to TRBJ2-1, so the J call may be wrong. The CDR3 spans 16 residues. Germline V CDR1 and CDR2: MNHNY, SVGAGI (reference sequence). The CDR3 nucleotides read TGTGCCAGCAGTTACTCGAACAGGGAACCGTCTTATGAGCAGTTCTTC. This translates into CASSYSNREPSYEQFF.

This clonotype was seen repeatedly, ten times or more. J is TRBJ1-1 and V is TRBV10-3, with 7 nucleotides matching TRBD1. J lost 3 bases, V lost 2 bases, and 12 bases had no gene match. Germline lookup yields CDR1 ENHRY and CDR2 SYGVKD. The CDR3 extends over 17 amino acids. The CDR3 DNA follows: TGTGCCATCAGTGAGACGCCCGGCCTCGGGACAGACACTGAAGCTTTCTTT. It yields the protein CAISETPGLGTDTEAFF.

This clonotype was seen repeatedly, ten times or more. A much larger clone differs from this one at a single base, so this may be a read error. V gene TRBV7-8 combines with J gene TRBJ2-1; TRBD1 matches at 9 bases. CDR3 size: 15 residues. The germline V gene encodes CDR1 SGHVS and CDR2 FQNEAQ. J lost 10 bases, V lost 3 bases, and 10 bases had no gene match. CDR3 DNA sequence: TGTGCCAGCAGCTTCTGGACAGGGGATTCCTACGAGCAGTTCTTC. The encoded protein is CASSFWTGDSYEQFF.

This clonotype was detected many times. V usage is TRBV10-3 and J usage is TRBJ2-3; D may be TRBD2 (5 bases). V was cut by 8 bases and J by 1 base, with 10 bases left in between. Per germline, CDR1 ENHRY and CDR2 SYGVKD. This CDR3 comprises 13 residues. The CDR3 reads CAIGSGGTDTQYF. CDR3 DNA: TGTGCCATCGGGAGCGGAGGCACAGATACGCAGTATTTT.

This rearrangement joins TRBV28 to TRBJ2-2, with D uncertain. Trimming took 6 bases from V and 5 from J, leaving 7 bases between them. Germline CDR1 reads MDHEN; CDR2 reads SYDVKM. The CDR3 loop spans 12 amino acids. CDR3 loop: CASRQITGELFF. The CDR3 coding sequence is TGTGCCAGCAGGCAGATAACCGGGGAGCTGTTTTTT.

This clonotype was recorded at least ten times. The chain recombines TRBV5-8 with TRBJ2-7; TRBD1 might be the D (6 bases). Germline loops: CDR1 SGHTS, CDR2 YDEGEE. V lost 4 bases and J 4 bases, leaving 12 bases between the germline ends. The CDR3 runs 13 residues. The CDR3 here is CASSQRTGYEQYF. The CDR3 DNA follows: TGTGCCAGCAGCCAGAGAACAGGGTACGAGCAGTACTTC.

This clonotype appeared many times. The chain combines TRBV5-1 with TRBJ2-2; a possible D gene is TRBD2 (6 bases). Deletions cut 0 bases from V and 6 bases from J, with 12 bases between. Germline-derived CDR1 and CDR2 are SGHRS and YFSETQ. CDR3 length: 15 residues. CDR3: CASSLGQGGSGELFF. CDR3 sequence (DNA): TGCGCCAGCAGCTTGGGGCAGGGAGGCTCCGGGGAGCTGTTTTTT.

This clonotype has ten or more counts. V is TRBV5-1 and J is TRBJ1-5, with a possible D match to TRBD1 (5 bases). The CDR3 sequence is 14 residues long. CDR1 and CDR2 (germline): SGHRS, YFSETQ. The V end was cut by 4 bases, the J end by 8 bases, with 16 bases between. CDR3: CASSPGGTGEPQHF. The CDR3 DNA follows: TGCGCCAGCAGCCCAGGAGGGACGGGGGAGCCCCAGCATTTT.

This clonotype has a count of ten or more. The chain links TRBV7-9 to TRBJ1-2; D unclear. Germline lookup yields CDR1 SEHNR and CDR2 FQNEAQ (reference sequence). The germline V and J ends were trimmed by 3 bases and 4 bases, with 9 bases remaining between them. The CDR3 extends over 13 amino acids. The CDR3 here is CASSLDVPYGYTF. Here the CDR3 DNA reads TGTGCCAGCAGCTTGGACGTGCCCTATGGCTACACCTTC.

The chain links TRBV7-3 to TRBJ2-3, with D possibly called TRBD1 or TRBD2 (6 bases each). Near its end, the DNA agrees better with TRBJ2-7, so the J call may be wrong. CDR1 and CDR2 from the germline V gene are SGHTA and FQGTGA. CDR3 length: 15 amino acids. CDR3 protein: CASSLNPGAIGEQYF. The CDR3 region has the DNA TGTGCCAGCAGCTTAAATCCGGGGGCGATTGGCGAGCAGTACTTC.

This clonotype was picked up many times. This sequence joins TRBV6-1 and TRBJ1-1, with a possible D match to TRBD1 (5 bases). The V end was cut by 5 bases, the J end by 1 base, with 17 bases between. The germline V gene has CDR1 MNHNS and CDR2 SASEGT. This CDR3 is built from 16 residues. The CDR3 region has the DNA TGTGCCAGCAGTTTCACACCGGGACCGCCGAACACTGAAGCTTTCTTT. This gives the protein CASSFTPGPPNTEAFF.